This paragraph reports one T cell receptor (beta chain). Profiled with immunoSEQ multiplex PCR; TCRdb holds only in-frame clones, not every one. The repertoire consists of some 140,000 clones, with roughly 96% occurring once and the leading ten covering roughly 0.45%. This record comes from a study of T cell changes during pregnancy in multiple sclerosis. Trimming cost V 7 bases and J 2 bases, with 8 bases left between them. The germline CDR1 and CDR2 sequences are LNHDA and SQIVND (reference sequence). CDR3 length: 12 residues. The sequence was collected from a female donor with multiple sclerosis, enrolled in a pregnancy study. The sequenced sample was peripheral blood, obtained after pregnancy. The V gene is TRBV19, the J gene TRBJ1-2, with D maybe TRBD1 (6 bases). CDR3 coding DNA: TGTGCCAGTAAAACAGGGAACTATGGCTACACCTTC. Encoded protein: CASKTGNYGYTF. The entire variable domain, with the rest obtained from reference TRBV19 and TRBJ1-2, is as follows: DGGITQSPKYLFRKEGQNVTLSCEQNLNHDAMYWYRQDPGQGLRLIYYSQIVNDFQKGDIAEGYSVSREKKESFPLTVTSAQKNPTAFYLCASKTGNYGYTFGSGTRLTVV.